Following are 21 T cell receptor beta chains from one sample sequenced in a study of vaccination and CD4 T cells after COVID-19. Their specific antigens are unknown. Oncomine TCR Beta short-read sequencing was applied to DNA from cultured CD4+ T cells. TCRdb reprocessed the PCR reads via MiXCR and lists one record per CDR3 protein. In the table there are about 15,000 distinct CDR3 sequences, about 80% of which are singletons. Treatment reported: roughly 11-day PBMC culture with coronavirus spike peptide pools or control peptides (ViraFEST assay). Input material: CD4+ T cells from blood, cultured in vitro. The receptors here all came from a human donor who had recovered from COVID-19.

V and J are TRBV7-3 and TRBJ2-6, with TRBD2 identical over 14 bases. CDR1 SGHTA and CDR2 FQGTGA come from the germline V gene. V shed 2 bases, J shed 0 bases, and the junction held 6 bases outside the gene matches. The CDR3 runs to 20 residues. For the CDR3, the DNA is TGTGCCAGCAGCTTAGGGCGACTAGCGGGAGGGGGCTCTGGGGCCAACGTCCTGACTTTC. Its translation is CASSLGRLAGGGSGANVLTF.

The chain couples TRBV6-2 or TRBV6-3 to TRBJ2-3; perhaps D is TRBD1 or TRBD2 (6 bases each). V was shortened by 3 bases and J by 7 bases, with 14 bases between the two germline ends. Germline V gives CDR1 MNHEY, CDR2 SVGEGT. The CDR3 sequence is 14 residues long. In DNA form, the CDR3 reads TGTGCCAGCAGTTATCTGGCGGGGACAAATACGCAGTATTTT. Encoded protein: CASSYLAGTNTQYF.

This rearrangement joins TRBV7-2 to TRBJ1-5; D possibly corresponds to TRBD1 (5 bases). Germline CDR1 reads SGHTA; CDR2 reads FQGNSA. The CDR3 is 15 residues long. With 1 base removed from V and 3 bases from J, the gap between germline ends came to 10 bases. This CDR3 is CASSLVEGINQPQHF. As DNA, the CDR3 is TGTGCCAGCAGCTTAGTTGAGGGGATCAATCAGCCCCAGCATTTT. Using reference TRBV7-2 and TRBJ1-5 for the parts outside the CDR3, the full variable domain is GAGVSQSPSNKVTEKGKDVELRCDPISGHTALYWYRQSLGQGLEFLIYFQGNSAPDKSGLPSDRFSAERTGGSVSTLTIQRTQQEDSAVYLCASSLVEGINQPQHFGDGTRLSIL.

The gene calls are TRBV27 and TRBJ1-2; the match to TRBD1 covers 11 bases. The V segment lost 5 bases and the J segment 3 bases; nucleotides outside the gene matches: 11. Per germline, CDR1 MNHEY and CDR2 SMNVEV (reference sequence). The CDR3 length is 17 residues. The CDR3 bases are TGTGCCAGCAGTCCCCGGTTCGGACAGGGGGCTGACTATGGCTACACCTTC. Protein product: CASSPRFGQGADYGYTF.

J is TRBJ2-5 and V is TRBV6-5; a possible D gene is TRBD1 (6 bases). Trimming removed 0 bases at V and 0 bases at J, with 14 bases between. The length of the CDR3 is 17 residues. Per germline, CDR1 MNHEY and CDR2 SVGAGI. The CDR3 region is CASSYSNRAEHQETQYF. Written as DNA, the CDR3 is TGTGCCAGCAGTTACTCGAACAGGGCCGAGCACCAAGAGACCCAGTACTTC.

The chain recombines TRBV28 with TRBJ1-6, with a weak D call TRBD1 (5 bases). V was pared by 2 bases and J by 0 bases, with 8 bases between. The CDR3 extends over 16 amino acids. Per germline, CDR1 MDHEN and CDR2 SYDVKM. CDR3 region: CASSLGGGSYNSPLHF. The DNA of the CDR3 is TGTGCCAGCAGTTTAGGCGGGGGCTCCTATAATTCACCCCTCCACTTT.

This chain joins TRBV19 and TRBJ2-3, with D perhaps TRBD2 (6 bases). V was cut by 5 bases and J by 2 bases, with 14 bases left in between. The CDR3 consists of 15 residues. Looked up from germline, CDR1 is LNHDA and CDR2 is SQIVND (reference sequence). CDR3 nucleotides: TGTGCCAGTAGTGTGGGGGGAGCTCCCACAGATACGCAGTATTTT. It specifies CASSVGGAPTDTQYF.

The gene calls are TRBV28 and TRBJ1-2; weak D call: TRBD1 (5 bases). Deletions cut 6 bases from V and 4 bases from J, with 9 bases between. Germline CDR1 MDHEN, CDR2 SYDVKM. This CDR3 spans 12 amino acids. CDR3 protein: CASSVTGYGYTF. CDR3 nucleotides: TGTGCCAGCAGCGTTACAGGCTATGGCTACACCTTC.

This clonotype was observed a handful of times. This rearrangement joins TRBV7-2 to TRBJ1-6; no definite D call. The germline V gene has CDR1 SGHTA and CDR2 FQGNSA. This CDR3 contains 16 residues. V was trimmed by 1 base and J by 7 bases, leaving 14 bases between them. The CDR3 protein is CASSLGITIRNSPLHF. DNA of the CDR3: TGTGCCAGCAGCTTAGGGATCACCATAAGGAATTCACCCCTCCACTTT.

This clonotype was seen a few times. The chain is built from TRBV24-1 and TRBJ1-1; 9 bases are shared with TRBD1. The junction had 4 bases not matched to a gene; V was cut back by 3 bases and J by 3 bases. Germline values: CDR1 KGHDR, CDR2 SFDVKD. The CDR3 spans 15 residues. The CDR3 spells CATSDGDRDYTEAFF. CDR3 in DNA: TGTGCCACCAGTGATGGGGACAGGGACTACACTGAAGCTTTCTTT.

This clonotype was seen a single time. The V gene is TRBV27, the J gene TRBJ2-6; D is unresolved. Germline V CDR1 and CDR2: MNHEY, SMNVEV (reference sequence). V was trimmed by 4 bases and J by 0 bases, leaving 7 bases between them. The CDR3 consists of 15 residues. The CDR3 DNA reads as TGTGCCAGCAGTTCGGTGAGCTCTGGGGCCAACGTCCTGACTTTC. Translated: CASSSVSSGANVLTF.

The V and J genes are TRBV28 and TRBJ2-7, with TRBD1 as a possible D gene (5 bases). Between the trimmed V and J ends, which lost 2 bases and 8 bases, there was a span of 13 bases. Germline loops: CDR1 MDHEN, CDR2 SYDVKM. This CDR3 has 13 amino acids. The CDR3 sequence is CASSLEDNPKQYF. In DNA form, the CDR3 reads TGTGCCAGCAGTTTAGAGGACAACCCCAAGCAGTACTTC.

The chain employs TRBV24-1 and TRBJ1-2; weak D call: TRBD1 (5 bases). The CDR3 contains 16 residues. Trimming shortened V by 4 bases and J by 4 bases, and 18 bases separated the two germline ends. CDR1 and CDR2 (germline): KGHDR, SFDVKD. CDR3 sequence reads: CATSDRALGQSYGYTF. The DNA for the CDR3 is TGTGCCACCAGTGACCGAGCTTTGGGGCAGAGCTATGGCTACACCTTC.

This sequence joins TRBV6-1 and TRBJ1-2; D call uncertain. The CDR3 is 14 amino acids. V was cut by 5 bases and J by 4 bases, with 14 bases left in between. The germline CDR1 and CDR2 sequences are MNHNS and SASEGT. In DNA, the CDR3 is TGTGCCAGCAGTAAGGACGGCCTGGTCTATGGCTACACCTTC. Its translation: CASSKDGLVYGYTF.

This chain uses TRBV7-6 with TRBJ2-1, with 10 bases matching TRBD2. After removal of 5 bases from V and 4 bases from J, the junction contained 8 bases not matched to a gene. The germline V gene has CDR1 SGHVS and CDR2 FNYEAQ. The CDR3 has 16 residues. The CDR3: CASSQEGSGGYNEQFF. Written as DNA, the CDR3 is TGTGCCAGCAGCCAGGAAGGTAGCGGGGGGTACAATGAGCAGTTCTTC.

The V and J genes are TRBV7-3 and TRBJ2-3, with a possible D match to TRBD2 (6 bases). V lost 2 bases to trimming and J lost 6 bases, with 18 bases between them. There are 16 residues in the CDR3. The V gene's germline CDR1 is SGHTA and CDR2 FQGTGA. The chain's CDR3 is CASSLGGGTGGDTQYF. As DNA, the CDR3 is TGTGCCAGCAGCTTAGGTGGCGGCACCGGAGGGGATACGCAGTATTTT.

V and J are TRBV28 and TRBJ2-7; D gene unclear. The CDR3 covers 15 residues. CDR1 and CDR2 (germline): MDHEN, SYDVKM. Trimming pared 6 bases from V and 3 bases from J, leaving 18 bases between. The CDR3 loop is CASSPILGRDYEQYF. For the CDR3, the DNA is TGTGCCAGCAGCCCCATTTTGGGCAGAGACTACGAGCAGTACTTC.

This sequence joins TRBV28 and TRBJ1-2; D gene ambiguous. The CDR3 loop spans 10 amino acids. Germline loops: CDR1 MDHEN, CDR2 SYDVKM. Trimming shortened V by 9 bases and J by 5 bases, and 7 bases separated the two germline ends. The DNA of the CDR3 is TGTGCCAGTTGGGATTATGGCTACACCTTC. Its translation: CASWDYGYTF.

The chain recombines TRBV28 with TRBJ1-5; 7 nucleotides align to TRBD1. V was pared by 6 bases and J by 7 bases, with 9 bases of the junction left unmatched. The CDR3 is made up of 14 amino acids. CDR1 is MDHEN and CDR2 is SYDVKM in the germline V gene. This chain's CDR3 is CASRGSTGDQPQHF. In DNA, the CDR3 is TGTGCCAGCAGAGGATCAACAGGGGACCAGCCCCAGCATTTT. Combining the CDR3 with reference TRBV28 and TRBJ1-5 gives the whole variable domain DVKVTQSSRYLVKRTGEKVFLECVQDMDHENMFWYRQDPGLGLRLIYFSYDVKMKEKGDIPEGYSVSREKKERFSLILESASTNQTSMYLCASRGSTGDQPQHFGDGTRLSIL.

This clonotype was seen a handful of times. CDR3 DNA sequence: TGTGCCACCGGGCAGGGATCCTACGAGCAGTACTTC. Its translation: CATGQGSYEQYF. The rearrangement joins TRBV24-1 to TRBJ2-7; possibly TRBD1 for D (5 bases). The CDR3 is 12 amino acids. In germline, CDR1 is KGHDR, CDR2 SFDVKD. V lost 9 bases to trimming and J lost 1 base, with 9 bases between them.

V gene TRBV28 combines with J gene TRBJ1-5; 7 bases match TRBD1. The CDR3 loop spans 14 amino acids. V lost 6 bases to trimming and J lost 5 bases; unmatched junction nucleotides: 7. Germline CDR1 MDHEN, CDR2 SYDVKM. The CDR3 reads CASSPGTAHQPQHF. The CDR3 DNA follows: TGTGCCAGCAGCCCCGGGACAGCGCATCAGCCCCAGCATTTT.